Sequencing of this T cell receptor beta chain was carried out in a study of blood T cell repertoires in COVID-19. With regard to this clone: The sample has other DNA sequences that encode this CDR3 too.

Study processing details: Scientists estimated how many nucleated cells there were by amplifying reference gene primers. The data were produced by immunoSEQ multiplex PCR, yet TCRdb's version contains in-frame clones alone and is incomplete. Clone size and V and J calls were adopted from that table, with D and trimming inferred from the DNA. The sample holds about 260,000 clones, 82% seen once. Germline values: CDR1 SGHNT, CDR2 YYREEE (reference sequence). Between the trimmed V and J ends, which lost 1 base and 1 base, there was a span of 8 bases. This CDR3 has 14 amino acids. Sequencing used peripheral blood. This clonotype was obtained from an elderly woman with acute or convalescent COVID-19. The chain recombines TRBV5-4 with TRBJ1-1; possibly TRBD1 for D (6 bases). The CDR3 spells CASSLTGRNTEAFF. The CDR3 DNA sequence: TGTGCCAGCAGCTTGACAGGGAGGAACACTGAAGCTTTCTTT.